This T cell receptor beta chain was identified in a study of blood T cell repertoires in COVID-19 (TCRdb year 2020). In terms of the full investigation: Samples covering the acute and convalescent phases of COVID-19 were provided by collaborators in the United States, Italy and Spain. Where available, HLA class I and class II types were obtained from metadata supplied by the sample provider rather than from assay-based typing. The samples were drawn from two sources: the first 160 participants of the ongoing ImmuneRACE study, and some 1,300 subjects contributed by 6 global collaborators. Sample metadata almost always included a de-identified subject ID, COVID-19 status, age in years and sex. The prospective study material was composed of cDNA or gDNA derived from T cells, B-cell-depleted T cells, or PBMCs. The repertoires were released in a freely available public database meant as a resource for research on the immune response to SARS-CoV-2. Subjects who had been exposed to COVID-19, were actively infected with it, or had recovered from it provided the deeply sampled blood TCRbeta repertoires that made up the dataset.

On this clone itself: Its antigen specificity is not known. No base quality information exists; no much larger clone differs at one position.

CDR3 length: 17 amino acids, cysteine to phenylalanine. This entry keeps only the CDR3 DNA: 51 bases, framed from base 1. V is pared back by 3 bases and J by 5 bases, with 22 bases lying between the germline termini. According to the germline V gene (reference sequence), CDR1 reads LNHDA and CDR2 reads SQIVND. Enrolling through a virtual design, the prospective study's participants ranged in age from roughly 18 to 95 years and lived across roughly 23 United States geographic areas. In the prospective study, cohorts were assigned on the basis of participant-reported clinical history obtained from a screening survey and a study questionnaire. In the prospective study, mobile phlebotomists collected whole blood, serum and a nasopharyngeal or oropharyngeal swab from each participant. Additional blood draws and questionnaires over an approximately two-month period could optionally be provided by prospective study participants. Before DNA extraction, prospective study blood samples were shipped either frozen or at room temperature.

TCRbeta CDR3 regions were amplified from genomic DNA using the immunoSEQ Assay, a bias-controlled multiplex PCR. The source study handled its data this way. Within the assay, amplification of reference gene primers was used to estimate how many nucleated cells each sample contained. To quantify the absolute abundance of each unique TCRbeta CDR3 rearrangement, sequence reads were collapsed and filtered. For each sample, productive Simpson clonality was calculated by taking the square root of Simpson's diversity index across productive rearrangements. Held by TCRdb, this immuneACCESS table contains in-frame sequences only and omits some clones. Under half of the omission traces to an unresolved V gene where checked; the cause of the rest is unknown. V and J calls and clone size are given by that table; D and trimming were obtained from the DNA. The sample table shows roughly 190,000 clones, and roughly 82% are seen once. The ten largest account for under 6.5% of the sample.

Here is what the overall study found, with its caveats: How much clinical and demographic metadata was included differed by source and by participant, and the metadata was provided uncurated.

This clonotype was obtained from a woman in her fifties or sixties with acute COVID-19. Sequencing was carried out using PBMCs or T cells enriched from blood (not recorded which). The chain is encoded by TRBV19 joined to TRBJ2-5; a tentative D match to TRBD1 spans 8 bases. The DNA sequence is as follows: TGTGCCAGTAGTATCTCGGGGAGGGGACAGGTGGGGGAGACCCAGTACTTC. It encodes CASSISGRGQVGETQYF.